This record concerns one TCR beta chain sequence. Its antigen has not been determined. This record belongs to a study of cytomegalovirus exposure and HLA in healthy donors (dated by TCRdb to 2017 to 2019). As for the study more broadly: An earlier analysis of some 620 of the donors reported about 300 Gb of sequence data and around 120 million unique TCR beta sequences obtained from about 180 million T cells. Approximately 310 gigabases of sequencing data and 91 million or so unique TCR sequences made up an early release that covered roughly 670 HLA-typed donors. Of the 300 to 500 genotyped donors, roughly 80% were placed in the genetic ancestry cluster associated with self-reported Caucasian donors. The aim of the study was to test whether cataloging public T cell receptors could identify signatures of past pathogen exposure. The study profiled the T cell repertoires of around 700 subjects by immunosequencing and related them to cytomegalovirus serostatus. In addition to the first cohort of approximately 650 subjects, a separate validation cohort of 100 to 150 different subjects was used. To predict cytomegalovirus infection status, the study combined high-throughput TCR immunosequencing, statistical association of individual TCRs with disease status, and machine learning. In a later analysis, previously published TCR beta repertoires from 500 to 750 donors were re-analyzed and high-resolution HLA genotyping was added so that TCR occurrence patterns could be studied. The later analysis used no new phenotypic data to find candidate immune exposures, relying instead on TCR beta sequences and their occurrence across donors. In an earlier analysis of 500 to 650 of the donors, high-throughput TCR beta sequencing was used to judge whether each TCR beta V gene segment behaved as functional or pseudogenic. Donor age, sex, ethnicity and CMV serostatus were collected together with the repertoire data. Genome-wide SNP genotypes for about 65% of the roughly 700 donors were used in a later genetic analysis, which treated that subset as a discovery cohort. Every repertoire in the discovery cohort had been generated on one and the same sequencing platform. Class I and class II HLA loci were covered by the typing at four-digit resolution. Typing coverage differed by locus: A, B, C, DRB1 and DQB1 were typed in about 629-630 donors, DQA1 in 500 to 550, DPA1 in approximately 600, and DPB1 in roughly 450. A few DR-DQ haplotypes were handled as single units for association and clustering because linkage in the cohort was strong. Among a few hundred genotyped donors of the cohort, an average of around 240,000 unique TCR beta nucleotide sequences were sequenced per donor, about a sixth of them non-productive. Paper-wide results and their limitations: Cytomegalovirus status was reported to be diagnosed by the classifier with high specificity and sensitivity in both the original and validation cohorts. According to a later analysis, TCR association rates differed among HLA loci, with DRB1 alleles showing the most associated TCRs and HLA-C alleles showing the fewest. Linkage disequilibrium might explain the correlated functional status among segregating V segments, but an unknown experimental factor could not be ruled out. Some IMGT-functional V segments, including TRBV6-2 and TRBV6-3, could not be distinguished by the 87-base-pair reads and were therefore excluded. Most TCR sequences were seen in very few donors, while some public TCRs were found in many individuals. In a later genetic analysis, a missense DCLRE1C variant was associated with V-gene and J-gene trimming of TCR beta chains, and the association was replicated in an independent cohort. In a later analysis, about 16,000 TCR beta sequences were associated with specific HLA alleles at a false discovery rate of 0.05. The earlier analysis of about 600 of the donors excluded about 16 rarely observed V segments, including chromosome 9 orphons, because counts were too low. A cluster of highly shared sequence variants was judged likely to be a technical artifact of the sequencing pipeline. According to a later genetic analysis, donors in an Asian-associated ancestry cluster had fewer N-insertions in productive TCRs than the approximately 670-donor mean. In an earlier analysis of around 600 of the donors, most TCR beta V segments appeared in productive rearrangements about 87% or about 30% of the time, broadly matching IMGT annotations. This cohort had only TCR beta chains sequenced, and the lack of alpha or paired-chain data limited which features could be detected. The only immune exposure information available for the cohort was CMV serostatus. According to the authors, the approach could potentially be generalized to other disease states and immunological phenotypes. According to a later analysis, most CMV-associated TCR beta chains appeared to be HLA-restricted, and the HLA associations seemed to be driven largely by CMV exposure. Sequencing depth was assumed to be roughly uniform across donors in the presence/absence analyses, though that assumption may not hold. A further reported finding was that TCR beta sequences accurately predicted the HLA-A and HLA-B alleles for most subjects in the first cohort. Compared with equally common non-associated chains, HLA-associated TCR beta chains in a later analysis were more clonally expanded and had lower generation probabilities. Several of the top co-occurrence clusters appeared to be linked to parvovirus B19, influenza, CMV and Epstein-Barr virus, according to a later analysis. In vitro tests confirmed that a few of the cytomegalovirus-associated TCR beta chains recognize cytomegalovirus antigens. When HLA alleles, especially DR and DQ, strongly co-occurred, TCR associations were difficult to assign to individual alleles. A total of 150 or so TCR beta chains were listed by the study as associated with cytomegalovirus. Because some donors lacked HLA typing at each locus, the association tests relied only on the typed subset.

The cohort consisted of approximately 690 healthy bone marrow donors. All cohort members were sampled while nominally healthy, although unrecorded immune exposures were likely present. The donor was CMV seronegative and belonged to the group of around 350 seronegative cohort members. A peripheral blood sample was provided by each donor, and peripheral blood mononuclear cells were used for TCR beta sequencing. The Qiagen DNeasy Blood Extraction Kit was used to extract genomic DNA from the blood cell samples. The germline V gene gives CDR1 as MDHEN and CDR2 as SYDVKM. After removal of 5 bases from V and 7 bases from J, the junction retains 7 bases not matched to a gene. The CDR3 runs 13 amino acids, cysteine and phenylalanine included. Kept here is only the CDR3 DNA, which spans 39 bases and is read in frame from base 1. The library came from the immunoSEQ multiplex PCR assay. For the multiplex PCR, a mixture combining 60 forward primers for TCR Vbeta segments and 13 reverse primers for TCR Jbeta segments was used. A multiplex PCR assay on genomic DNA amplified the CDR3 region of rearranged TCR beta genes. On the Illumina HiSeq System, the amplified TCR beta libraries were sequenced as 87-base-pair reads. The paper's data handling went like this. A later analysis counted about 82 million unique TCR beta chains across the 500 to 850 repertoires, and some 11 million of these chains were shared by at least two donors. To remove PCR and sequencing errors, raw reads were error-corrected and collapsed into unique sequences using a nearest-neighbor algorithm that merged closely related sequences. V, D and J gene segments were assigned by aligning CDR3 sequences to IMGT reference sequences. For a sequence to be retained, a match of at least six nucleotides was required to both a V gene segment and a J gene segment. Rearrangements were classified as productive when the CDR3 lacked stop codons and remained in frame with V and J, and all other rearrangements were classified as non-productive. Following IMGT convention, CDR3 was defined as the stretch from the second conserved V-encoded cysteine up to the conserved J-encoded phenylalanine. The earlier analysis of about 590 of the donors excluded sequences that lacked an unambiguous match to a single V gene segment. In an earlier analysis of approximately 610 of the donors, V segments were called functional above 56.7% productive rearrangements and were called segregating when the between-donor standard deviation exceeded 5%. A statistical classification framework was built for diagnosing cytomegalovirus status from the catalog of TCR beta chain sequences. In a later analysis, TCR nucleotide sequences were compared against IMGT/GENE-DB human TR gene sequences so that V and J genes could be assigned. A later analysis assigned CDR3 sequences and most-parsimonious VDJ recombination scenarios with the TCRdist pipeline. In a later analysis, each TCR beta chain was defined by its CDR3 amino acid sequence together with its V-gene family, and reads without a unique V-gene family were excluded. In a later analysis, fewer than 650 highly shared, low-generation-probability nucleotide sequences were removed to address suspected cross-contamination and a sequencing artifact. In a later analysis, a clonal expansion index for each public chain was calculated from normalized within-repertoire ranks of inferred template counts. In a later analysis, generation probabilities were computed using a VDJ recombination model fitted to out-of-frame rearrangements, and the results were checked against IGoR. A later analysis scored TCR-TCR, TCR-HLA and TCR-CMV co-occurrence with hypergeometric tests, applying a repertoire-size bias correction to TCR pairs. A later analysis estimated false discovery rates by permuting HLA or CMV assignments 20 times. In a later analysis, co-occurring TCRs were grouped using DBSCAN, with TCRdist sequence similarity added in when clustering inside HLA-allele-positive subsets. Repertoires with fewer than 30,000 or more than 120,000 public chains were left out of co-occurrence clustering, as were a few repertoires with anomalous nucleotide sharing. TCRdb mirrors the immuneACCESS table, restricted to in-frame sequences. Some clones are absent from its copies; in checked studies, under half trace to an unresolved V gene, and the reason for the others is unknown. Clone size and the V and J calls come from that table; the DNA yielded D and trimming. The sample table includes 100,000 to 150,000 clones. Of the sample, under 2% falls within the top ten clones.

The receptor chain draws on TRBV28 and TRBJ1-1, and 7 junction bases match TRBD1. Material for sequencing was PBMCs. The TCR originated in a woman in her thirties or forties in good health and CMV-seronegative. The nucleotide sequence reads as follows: TGTGCCAGCAGTCTCGGACAGGCCGATGAAGCTTTCTTT. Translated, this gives CASSLGQADEAFF.